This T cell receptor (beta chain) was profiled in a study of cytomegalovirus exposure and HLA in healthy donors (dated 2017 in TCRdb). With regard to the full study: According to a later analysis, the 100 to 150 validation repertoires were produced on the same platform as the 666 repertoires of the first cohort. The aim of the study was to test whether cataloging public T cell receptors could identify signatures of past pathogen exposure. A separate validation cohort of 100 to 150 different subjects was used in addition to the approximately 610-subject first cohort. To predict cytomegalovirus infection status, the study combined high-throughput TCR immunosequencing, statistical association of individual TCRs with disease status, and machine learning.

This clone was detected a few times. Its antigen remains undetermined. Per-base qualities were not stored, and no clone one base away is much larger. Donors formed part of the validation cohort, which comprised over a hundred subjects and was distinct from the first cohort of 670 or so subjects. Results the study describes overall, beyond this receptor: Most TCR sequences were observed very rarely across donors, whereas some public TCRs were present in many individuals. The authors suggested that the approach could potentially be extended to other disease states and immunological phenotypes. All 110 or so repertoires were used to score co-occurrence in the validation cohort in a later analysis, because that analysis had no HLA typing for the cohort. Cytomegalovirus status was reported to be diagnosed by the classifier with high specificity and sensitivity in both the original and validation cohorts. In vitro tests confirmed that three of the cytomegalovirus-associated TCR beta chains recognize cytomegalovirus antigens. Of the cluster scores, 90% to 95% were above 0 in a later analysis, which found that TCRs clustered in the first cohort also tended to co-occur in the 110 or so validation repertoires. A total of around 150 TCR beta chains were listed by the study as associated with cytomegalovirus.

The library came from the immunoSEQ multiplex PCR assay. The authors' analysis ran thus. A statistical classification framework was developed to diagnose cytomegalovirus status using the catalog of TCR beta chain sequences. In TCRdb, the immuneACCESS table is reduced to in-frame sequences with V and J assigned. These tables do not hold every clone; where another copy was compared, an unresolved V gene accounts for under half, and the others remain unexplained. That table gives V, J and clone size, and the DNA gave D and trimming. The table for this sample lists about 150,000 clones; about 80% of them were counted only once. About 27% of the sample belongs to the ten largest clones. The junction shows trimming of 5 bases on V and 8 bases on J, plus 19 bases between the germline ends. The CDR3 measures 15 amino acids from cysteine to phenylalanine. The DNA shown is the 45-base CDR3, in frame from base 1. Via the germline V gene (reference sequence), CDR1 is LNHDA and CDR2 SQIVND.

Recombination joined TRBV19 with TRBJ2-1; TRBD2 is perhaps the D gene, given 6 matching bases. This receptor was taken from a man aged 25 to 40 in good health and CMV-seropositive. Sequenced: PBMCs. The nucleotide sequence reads TGTGCCAGTAGTTCTCGGGACTGGGGATACGATGAGCAGTTCTTC. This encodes CASSSRDWGYDEQFF.